This entry lists 18 T cell receptor beta chains sequenced from one sample in a study of blood T cell repertoires in COVID-19. TCRdb keeps only in-frame clones here, not all; method: immunoSEQ multiplex PCR. The sample records 300,000 to 350,000 clones, around 91% being singletons. Sequenced material: peripheral blood. The receptors come from a woman aged 18-35 years who had recovered from COVID-19.

V is TRBV7-7 and J is TRBJ2-3; no definite D call. Germline CDR1 reads SSHAT; CDR2 reads FNYEAQ (reference sequence). The CDR3 runs to 16 residues. The V end was cut by 5 bases, the J end by 2 bases, with 17 bases between. The CDR3 sequence: CASSPSDGADTDTQYF. In nucleotides, the CDR3 is TGTGCCAGCAGCCCCTCCGACGGTGCGGACACAGATACGCAGTATTTT.

The V call is TRBV5-4, the J call TRBJ2-1; 10 bases are shared with TRBD1. The germline V gene encodes CDR1 SGHNT and CDR2 YYREEE (reference sequence). Trimming cost V 5 bases and J 10 bases; bases outside gene matches: 6. The CDR3 sequence is 13 residues long. The CDR3 bases are TGTGCCAGCAGGCCGTGGGACAGGGGCGAGCAGTTCTTC. As protein: CASRPWDRGEQFF.

This chain links TRBV11-2 with TRBJ2-1, with 14 positions matching TRBD2. This CDR3 contains 16 residues. Looked up from germline, CDR1 is SGHAT and CDR2 is FQNNGV. The J segment lost 9 bases and the V segment lost 2 bases, leaving 6 bases of the junction unmatched. The CDR3 sequence is CASSLTGTSGSSEQFF. Here the CDR3 DNA reads TGTGCCAGCAGCTTAACCGGGACTAGCGGGAGTAGTGAGCAGTTCTTC. The full variable domain, its missing parts supplied by reference TRBV11-2 and TRBJ2-1, is EAGVAQSPRYKIIEKRQSVAFWCNPISGHATLYWYQQILGQGPKLLIQFQNNGVVDDSQLPKDRFSAERLKGVDSTLKIQPAKLEDSAVYLCASSLTGTSGSSEQFFGPGTRLTVL.

The rearrangement joins TRBV5-1 to TRBJ1-1; 7 bases map to TRBD1. V dropped 3 bases and J dropped 0; count of bases not matched to a gene: 2. This CDR3 contains 14 residues. The germline V gene has CDR1 SGHRS and CDR2 YFSETQ. The CDR3 nucleotides read TGCGCCAGCAGCTCAGGACAGGTGAACACTGAAGCTTTCTTT. Its translation is CASSSGQVNTEAFF.

This chain joins TRBV5-1 and TRBJ2-1, with 7 bases lining up with TRBD2. Germline loops: CDR1 SGHRS, CDR2 YFSETQ. After removal of 0 bases from V and 9 bases from J, the junction contained 9 bases not matched to a gene. The CDR3 length is 15 residues. In DNA, the CDR3 is TGCGCCAGCAGCTTGGAGGTGGGAGGGGTAGGTGAGCAGTTCTTC. The encoded protein is CASSLEVGGVGEQFF.

CDR3 loop: CASSPGQGGDTQYF. In DNA, the CDR3 is TGTGCCAGCAGTCCAGGACAGGGGGGAGATACGCAGTATTTT. This chain joins TRBV27 and TRBJ2-3, with TRBD1 matching 10 bases. The germline gives CDR1 MNHEY, CDR2 SMNVEV (reference sequence). Unmatched junction bases numbered 4, after V lost 5 bases and J lost 5 bases. This CDR3 is 14 amino acids long.

The chain combines TRBV21-1 with TRBJ2-7; the listed D gene, TRBD1, was not tested against the DNA. TRBV21-1 is marked as a pseudogene. The CDR3 runs 18 residues. The CDR3 sequence: CASSRGQVMLSGPYEQYV. DNA for the CDR3: TGTGCCAGCAGCAGAGGACAGGTGATGTTGTCGGGTCCCTACGAGCAGTACGTC.

V is TRBV7-2 and J is TRBJ2-3; D is ambiguous. Germline CDR1 and CDR2: SGHTA and FQGNSA. V shed 5 bases and J shed 7 bases, with 10 bases lying between them. The CDR3 is 12 residues long. The CDR3 nucleotides are TGTGCCAGCAGCCTCTCACTAAATACGCAGTATTTT. Protein sequence: CASSLSLNTQYF.

The J gene is TRBJ1-4, the V gene TRBV7-2, with 9 bases matching TRBD1. Unmatched junction bases numbered 8, after V lost 5 bases and J lost 7 bases. Per the germline V gene, CDR1 is SGHTA and CDR2 is FQGNSA. This CDR3 has 15 amino acids. CDR3 region: CASSAQGAGGEKLFF. CDR3 DNA: TGTGCCAGCAGCGCACAGGGGGCTGGGGGTGAAAAACTGTTTTTT.

The chain links TRBV29-1 to TRBJ2-3, with no clear D. Trimming cost V 8 bases and J 5 bases, with 20 bases left between them. Germline V gene data show CDR1 as SQVTM and CDR2 as ANQGSEA. This CDR3 contains 14 residues. The CDR3 spells CSILRNPLGDTQYF. In DNA form, the CDR3 reads TGCAGCATCCTCAGGAATCCCCTCGGAGATACGCAGTATTTT.

The chain joins TRBV5-1 to TRBJ2-1; the D gene is possibly TRBD2 (5 bases). CDR1 and CDR2 (germline): SGHRS, YFSETQ. This CDR3 contains 15 residues. Trimming removed 6 bases at V and 0 bases at J, with 13 bases between. This CDR3 is CASTLDSNSYNEQFF. The CDR3 DNA is TGCGCCAGCACCCTGGACTCCAACTCCTACAATGAGCAGTTCTTC.

The chain employs TRBV7-6 and TRBJ2-2, with a tentative D call TRBD2 (6 bases). Germline V CDR1 and CDR2: SGHVS, FNYEAQ. The CDR3 runs 14 residues. Trimming removed 6 bases at V and 7 bases at J, with 15 bases between. The CDR3 DNA follows: TGTGCCAGCAGGTCCAGCGGGTTGGTCGGGGAGCTGTTTTTT. Its protein product is CASRSSGLVGELFF.

The gene calls are TRBV10-3 and TRBJ2-5, with 10 nucleotides matching TRBD2. Per the germline V gene, CDR1 is ENHRY and CDR2 is SYGVKD. V was pared by 5 bases and J by 5 bases, with 8 bases of the junction left unmatched. This CDR3 is 15 amino acids long. As DNA, the CDR3 is TGTGCCATCAGTCGTCAGCGGGAGGGCCTGGAGACCCAGTACTTC. Translation: CAISRQREGLETQYF.

This clone was counted a single time. The chain has TRBV6-6 and TRBJ1-2; the match to TRBD1 covers 10 bases. The CDR3 sequence is 16 residues long. CDR1 and CDR2 (germline): MNHNY, SVGAGI (reference sequence). Losses at the gene ends were 7 bases for V and 8 bases for J; bases not matched to a gene: 16. The CDR3 loop reads CASTRDRGRRMQGYTF. The DNA for the CDR3 is TGTGCCAGCACCCGGGACAGGGGACGTCGTATGCAGGGCTACACCTTC.

The CDR3 nucleotides are TGCGCCAGCAGTGATGGGGGGCAAGAGACCCAGTACTTC. This translates into CASSDGGQETQYF. The chain joins TRBV10-1 to TRBJ2-5; a weak D match, TRBD2 (6 bases). Trimming stripped 3 bases from V and 2 bases from J, with 7 bases between. From germline, CDR1 is WNHNN and CDR2 SYGVQD (reference sequence). This CDR3 is built from 13 residues.

The V and J genes are TRBV11-3 and TRBJ2-1; maybe TRBD2 (6 bases). The germline V gene has CDR1 SGHNT and CDR2 YENEEA. V lost 5 bases, J lost 1 base, and 21 bases lay in between. The CDR3 is made up of 18 amino acids. The CDR3 loop reads CASSPTSWGERSYNEQFF. The CDR3 bases are TGTGCCAGCAGCCCCACCTCTTGGGGGGAGAGGTCCTACAATGAGCAGTTCTTC.

V gene TRBV24-1 combines with J gene TRBJ2-1; the match to TRBD1 covers 9 bases. Per germline, CDR1 KGHDR and CDR2 SFDVKD. CDR3 size: 17 residues. V trimming: 2 bases; J trimming: 7 bases; junction bases outside the gene matches: 11. CDR3 sequence reads: CATSDYLGQGLSNEQFF. The CDR3 bases are TGTGCCACCAGTGATTATCTGGGACAGGGCCTATCTAATGAGCAGTTCTTC.

This clone came up a few times. This chain connects TRBV18 to TRBJ1-6; 8 nucleotides agree with TRBD1. Germline-derived CDR1 and CDR2 are KGHSH and LQKENI. The V gene end was trimmed by 2 bases and the J gene end by 9 bases; junction bases not matched to a gene: 6. The CDR3 contains 15 residues. CDR3 nucleotide sequence: TGTGCCAGCTCACCAGACGGACAGGGAGGTTCACCCCTCCACTTT. It codes for CASSPDGQGGSPLHF.